This T cell receptor (beta chain) was obtained from a study of shared clonotypes between healthy human individuals. The assay was immunoSEQ multiplex PCR, and TCRdb's table has in-frame clones only and misses some. The profile shows 2 million to 2.5 million clones, 93% of them singletons. The split of CD4+ cells yielded CD45RA+ naive and CD45RA-negative memory subsets. Germline CDR1 SGHAT, CDR2 FQNNGV. CDR3 size: 14 residues. The germline V and J ends were trimmed by 11 bases and 3 bases, with 19 bases remaining between them. The chain carries TRBV11-2 and TRBJ1-1; D is possibly TRBD1 (6 bases). What was sequenced was naive CD4+ T cells from PBMCs. The subset denotes: CD45RA+ positively selected. This sequence originates from a man aged 18 to 35 in good health. Some clones in this sample may be carry-over from other donors' samples. CDR3 nucleotides: TGTGCCGGTGGACCCAGGGGAATGGACACTGAAGCTTTCTTT. It codes for CAGGPRGMDTEAFF.